Following are 31 T cell receptor beta chains from one sample sequenced in a study of blood T cells in healthy people across ages. Alongside a J-beta primer mix, a sample-barcoded 5' primer served in a second PCR lasting about 6 to 11 cycles. TCRdb re-called the 5' RACE reads through MiXCR, storing one row per CDR3 protein. The sample holds 550,000 to 600,000 distinct CDR3 sequences; about 26% are singletons and the top ten take less than 20%. Material for sequencing was blood. The receptors originated from a woman in her sixties or seventies in good health.

This clonotype was picked up a small number of times. The J gene is TRBJ2-5, the V gene TRBV4-2, with 10 bases aligning to TRBD2. With the DNA end fitting TRBJ2-1 better, the J assignment may be wrong. The CDR3 is 15 residues long. CDR1 and CDR2 from the germline V gene are LGHNA and YNFKEQ. DNA for the CDR3: TGTGCCAGCAGCCAAGTTACTAGCGGGGACAATGAGCAGTTCTTC. Encoded protein: CASSQVTSGDNEQFF.

This clonotype was seen just once. The conserved closing phenylalanine or tryptophan is absent in this CDR3, likely reflecting a read error. V usage is TRBV25-1 and J usage is TRBJ2-1; a weak D match, TRBD2 (6 bases). V lost 6 bases and J lost 10, with 16 bases in between. Germline V gene sequence: CDR1 MGHDK, CDR2 SYGVNS. The CDR3 totals 13 residues. The CDR3 loop reads CASRGGPPGEQFS. CDR3 DNA: TGTGCCAGCAGGGGGGGACCTCCGGGCGAGCAGTTCTCC.

This clonotype has at least ten counts. The CDR3 protein is CASSPGKYNSPLHF. The CDR3 DNA follows: TGTGCCAGCAGCCCAGGGAAGTATAATTCACCCCTCCACTTT. The genes are TRBV12-3 or TRBV12-4 and TRBJ1-6; TRBD1 might be the D (5 bases). CDR3 length: 14 residues. The V end lost 6 bases, the J end lost 4 bases, and 10 bases lay between the germline ends.

This clonotype was found a few times. V usage is TRBV4-3 and J usage is TRBJ2-7; D perhaps matches TRBD1 (5 bases). Germline V gene data show CDR1 as LGHNA and CDR2 as YSLEER. The CDR3 has 14 residues. The V and J ends lost 5 bases and 7 bases respectively, with 18 bases between them. The CDR3 region is CASSSSFQGSEQYF. The CDR3, as DNA: TGCGCCAGCAGCTCCTCCTTTCAGGGTTCGGAGCAGTACTTC.

The DNA for the CDR3 is TGTGCCACCAGTGAACCAGGACAGGGGGCTTCCGGGGAGCTGTTTTTT. This sequence encodes CATSEPGQGASGELFF. V is TRBV24-1 and J is TRBJ2-2; 11 bases line up with TRBD1. CDR1 and CDR2 from the germline V gene are KGHDR and SFDVKD. V dropped 4 bases and J dropped 6; count of bases not matched to a gene: 6. This CDR3 contains 16 residues.

This clonotype appeared many times. The V call is TRBV20-1, the J call TRBJ2-6, with a weak D call TRBD2 (6 bases). V lost 0 bases and J lost 2, with 11 bases in between. CDR3 length: 16 amino acids. CDR1 and CDR2 from the germline V gene are DFQATT and SNEGSKA (reference sequence). The CDR3 region is CSARDRREAGANVLTF. The CDR3 bases are TGCAGTGCTAGAGATAGGAGGGAGGCTGGGGCCAACGTCCTGACTTTC.

The chain couples TRBV10-3 to TRBJ2-3, with D possibly TRBD2 on 5 matching bases. Trimming stripped 2 bases from V and 6 bases from J, with 15 bases between. Germline CDR1 ENHRY, CDR2 SYGVKD. The CDR3 covers 15 residues. The CDR3 DNA follows: TGTGCCATCAGTGAGGGGTCCGGGGAGTTCGATACGCAGTATTTT. Protein product: CAISEGSGEFDTQYF.

This clonotype was found a few times. The chain uses TRBV12-3 or TRBV12-4 and TRBJ2-1, with 9 bases aligning to TRBD2. The DNA end is a closer match to TRBJ2-7, so the J assignment may be wrong. The CDR3 is 13 amino acids. The DNA of the CDR3 is TGTGCCAGCAGTTTTTCCCTAGCGGGGGAGCAGTACTTC. Its translation: CASSFSLAGEQYF.

V is TRBV11-1 and J is TRBJ1-2; possibly TRBD1 for D (6 bases). V was trimmed by 6 bases and J by 6 bases, leaving 14 bases between them. This CDR3 spans 13 amino acids. Per the germline V gene, CDR1 is SGHAT and CDR2 is FQDESV (reference sequence). In nucleotides, the CDR3 is TGTGCCAGCAGTCCACAGGGAATAAATGGCTACACCTTC. This gives the protein CASSPQGINGYTF. The entire variable domain, with the rest obtained from reference TRBV11-1 and TRBJ1-2, is as follows: EAEVAQSPRYKITEKSQAVAFWCDPISGHATLYWYRQILGQGPELLVQFQDESVVDDSQLPKDRFSAERLKGVDSTLKIQPAELGDSAMYLCASSPQGINGYTFGSGTRLTVV.

This clonotype appeared a few times. The chain is built from TRBV5-1 and TRBJ1-2; a weak D match, TRBD1 (5 bases). The germline V gene encodes CDR1 SGHRS and CDR2 YFSETQ. The CDR3 has 17 amino acids. The V gene lost 0 bases and the J gene lost 5 bases, with 20 bases spanning the gap. In DNA, the CDR3 is TGCGCCAGCAGCTTGGCCATAGGGGCCCGGTGGGATTATGGCTACACCTTC. It is translated as CASSLAIGARWDYGYTF. The whole variable domain, filled in from reference TRBV5-1 and TRBJ1-2, reads KAGVTQTPRYLIKTRGQQVTLSCSPISGHRSVSWYQQTPGQGLQFLFEYFSETQRNKGNFPGRFSGRQFSNSRSEMNVSTLELGDSALYLCASSLAIGARWDYGYTFGSGTRLTVV.

The chain links TRBV6-6 to TRBJ2-5; 7 bases agree with TRBD1. Trimming cost V 5 bases and J 4 bases; bases outside gene matches: 10. The V gene's germline CDR1 is MNHNY and CDR2 SVGAGI (reference sequence). CDR3 length equals 15 residues. CDR3 nucleotide sequence: TGTGCCAGCAGTATCCAAACAGGGGTATCAGAGACCCAGTACTTC. This sequence encodes CASSIQTGVSETQYF.

V is TRBV6-5 and J is TRBJ1-2; possible D gene TRBD1, 5 bases. The ends were cut back, 6 bases at V and 7 bases at J, with 21 bases in the middle. From germline, CDR1 is MNHEY and CDR2 SVGAGI. CDR3 size: 15 residues. DNA for the CDR3: TGTGCCAGCAGCCTACGGGGACCGCCTAGGTCTGGCTACACCTTC. This encodes CASSLRGPPRSGYTF.

The chain links TRBV7-2 to TRBJ2-1; D unclear. Germline values: CDR1 SGHTA, CDR2 FQGNSA. The CDR3 has 13 amino acids. V dropped 4 bases and J dropped 10 bases, with 14 bases sitting between them. The DNA for the CDR3 is TGTGCCAGCAGCTCCCCCTTGGGCCACGAGCAGTTCTTC. Protein product: CASSSPLGHEQFF.

This clonotype was seen a single time. The rearrangement uses TRBV11-2 and TRBJ2-5; D might be TRBD1 (6 bases). This CDR3 comprises 15 residues. Trimming shortened V by 5 bases and J by 7 bases, and 20 bases separated the two germline ends. Germline V gives CDR1 SGHAT, CDR2 FQNNGV. The DNA for the CDR3 is TGTGCCAGCAGCCCGGGGACACCTATCTCAGGGACCCAGTACTTC. Translated: CASSPGTPISGTQYF.

The chain recombines TRBV11-2 with TRBJ2-7; maybe TRBD1 (5 bases). CDR1 SGHAT and CDR2 FQNNGV come from the germline V gene. This CDR3 region has 16 residues. V was clipped by 3 bases and J by 0 bases, with 15 bases between them. CDR3 bases: TGTGCCAGCAGCTTGGCTGACAGTACCTACTCCTACGAGCAGTACTTC. Its protein product is CASSLADSTYSYEQYF.

This sequence joins TRBV7-2 and TRBJ2-1; D assignment may be TRBD1 or TRBD2 (5 bases each). The CDR3 runs 13 residues. The V end was cut by 4 bases, the J end by 6 bases, with 10 bases between. Germline lookup yields CDR1 SGHTA and CDR2 FQGNSA. This CDR3 is CASSYGTLNEQFF. The CDR3, as DNA: TGTGCCAGCAGCTATGGGACCCTCAATGAGCAGTTCTTC. The variable domain in full, with the rest retrieved from reference TRBV7-2 and TRBJ2-1, is GAGVSQSPSNKVTEKGKDVELRCDPISGHTALYWYRQSLGQGLEFLIYFQGNSAPDKSGLPSDRFSAERTGGSVSTLTIQRTQQEDSAVYLCASSYGTLNEQFFGPGTRLTVL.

This clonotype was picked up a small number of times. V is TRBV12-3 or TRBV12-4 and J is TRBJ2-4; D is undetermined. V shed 1 base and J shed 3 bases, with 7 bases lying between them. This CDR3 is 14 amino acids long. CDR3 DNA sequence: TGTGCCAGCAGTTTAGTCCAGTTCAAAAACATTCAGTACTTC. It specifies CASSLVQFKNIQYF.

The genes are TRBV20-1 and TRBJ2-1; D gene ambiguous. The CDR3 is 12 amino acids. In germline, CDR1 is DFQATT, CDR2 SNEGSKA (reference sequence). V dropped 1 base and J dropped 10 bases, with 11 bases sitting between them. CDR3 residues: CSARGGRGEQFF. CDR3 sequence (DNA): TGCAGTGCTAGAGGGGGAAGAGGAGAGCAGTTCTTC.

The gene calls are TRBV25-1 and TRBJ2-5, with a weak D call TRBD1 (6 bases). With 11 bases removed from V and 3 bases from J, the gap between germline ends came to 10 bases. Germline assignment: CDR1 MGHDK and CDR2 SYGVNS. This CDR3 is built from 11 residues. CDR3 residues: CAGGQKETQYF. The CDR3 DNA is TGTGCCGGAGGACAGAAAGAGACCCAGTACTTC.

Regarding this clonotype: Compared with germline, one end of the junction differs, possibly owing to a read error. The rearrangement uses TRBV7-6 and TRBJ2-5; D could derive from TRBD1 or TRBD2 (6 bases each). TRBJ2-7 explains the end of the DNA better; the J call may be wrong. There are 15 residues in the CDR3. Germline V lookup: CDR1 SGHVS, CDR2 FNYEAQ. The chain's CDR3 is CARSLGGGYSYEQYF. The CDR3 DNA reads as TGTGCCAGAAGCTTAGGAGGGGGTTACTCCTACGAGCAGTACTTC.

V and J are TRBV5-1 and TRBJ2-5; 11 bases fit TRBD2. The CDR3 consists of 16 residues. CDR1 is SGHRS and CDR2 is YFSETQ in the germline V gene. Losses at the gene ends were 0 bases for V and 5 bases for J; bases not matched to a gene: 6. The CDR3 DNA reads as TGCGCCAGCAGCTTGGGGCCTAGCGGGGGGTATGAGACCCAGTACTTC. As protein: CASSLGPSGGYETQYF.

This chain connects TRBV24-1 to TRBJ2-1, with 9 bases identical to TRBD1. CDR1 and CDR2 (germline): KGHDR, SFDVKD. The ends lost 6 bases at V and 7 bases at J; junction bases unmatched: 6. There are 14 residues in the CDR3. In nucleotides, the CDR3 is TGTGCCACCAGTTCCGGACAGGGGAAGAATGAGCAGTTCTTC. This translates into CATSSGQGKNEQFF.

The chain carries TRBV7-3 and TRBJ2-5; the match to TRBD1 covers 7 bases. Matching the DNA end better, TRBJ2-1 makes the J call doubtful. The CDR3 runs to 15 residues. Germline V gene lookup returns CDR1 SGHTA and CDR2 FQGTGA. The CDR3 protein is CASSSSTGLGNEQFF. As DNA, the CDR3 is TGTGCCAGCAGCAGCTCGACAGGGCTGGGGAATGAGCAGTTCTTC.

The chain employs TRBV11-2 and TRBJ2-7; 9 nucleotides match TRBD2. CDR3 size: 15 residues. Germline V lookup: CDR1 SGHAT, CDR2 FQNNGV. The trim removed 5 bases at V and 0 bases at J, leaving 5 bases unmatched. This CDR3 is CASSQLSGSSYEQYF. CDR3 coding DNA: TGTGCCAGCAGCCAACTTAGCGGGAGCTCCTACGAGCAGTACTTC.

The chain joins TRBV24-1 to TRBJ1-2; D gene uncertain. The V gene lost 1 base and the J gene lost 4 bases, with 15 bases spanning the gap. The germline gives CDR1 KGHDR, CDR2 SFDVKD. This CDR3 is built from 16 residues. CDR3 amino acids: CATSDFRAGNLYGYTF. The CDR3 DNA follows: TGTGCCACCAGTGATTTTCGGGCAGGTAACCTCTATGGCTACACCTTC.

The chain links TRBV29-1 to TRBJ1-2; D is perhaps TRBD1 (5 bases). The CDR3 loop spans 13 amino acids. V dropped 4 bases and J dropped 5 bases, with 14 bases sitting between them. Looked up from germline, CDR1 is SQVTM and CDR2 is ANQGSEA. The CDR3 DNA reads as TGCAGCGTTGCAGAAGGGGCGCGGTATGGCTACACCTTC. This gives the protein CSVAEGARYGYTF.

This clonotype was recorded at least ten times. J is TRBJ1-1 and V is TRBV7-9, with D perhaps TRBD1 (5 bases). There are 15 residues in the CDR3. Germline lookup yields CDR1 SEHNR and CDR2 FQNEAQ (reference sequence). Trimming took 1 base from V and 0 from J, leaving 9 bases between them. The CDR3 region has the DNA TGTGCCAGCAGCTTAGGAGGGACCTTGAACACTGAAGCTTTCTTT. It specifies CASSLGGTLNTEAFF.

This clonotype was observed at least ten times. The J gene is TRBJ1-2, the V gene TRBV12-3 or TRBV12-4; tentatively, D is TRBD1 (6 bases). V shed 7 bases and J shed 2 bases, with 17 bases lying between them. The length of the CDR3 is 15 residues. The CDR3 bases are TGTGCCAGCACCAGGGGATCCGCCGCAAACTATGGCTACACCTTC. Protein: CASTRGSAANYGYTF.

This clonotype was counted only a few times. The CDR3 nucleotides are TGTGCCAGCAGCTTAGTTGGGACAGGGGGTTCGTATGACTATGGCTACACCTTC. It is translated as CASSLVGTGGSYDYGYTF. The V and J genes are TRBV11-3 and TRBJ1-2; 11 bases are shared with TRBD1. The ends lost 1 base at V and 3 bases at J; junction bases unmatched: 10. The CDR3 spans 18 residues. CDR1 and CDR2 (germline): SGHNT, YENEEA.

This chain connects TRBV20-1 to TRBJ1-4; D is perhaps TRBD1 (6 bases). The CDR3 is 14 amino acids. Looked up from germline, CDR1 is DFQATT and CDR2 is SNEGSKA (reference sequence). Trimming stripped 6 bases from V and 3 bases from J, with 14 bases between. CDR3 nucleotide sequence: TGCAGTGCGCCAAACAGGGAGGCTAATGAAAAACTGTTTTTT. Its protein product is CSAPNREANEKLFF.

The chain carries TRBV7-3 and TRBJ1-2; 9 nucleotides align to TRBD1. Germline-derived CDR1 and CDR2 are SGHTA and FQGTGA. Trimming took 1 base from V and 6 from J; bases not matched to a gene: 6. This CDR3 is built from 15 residues. CDR3 sequence (DNA): TGTGCCAGCAGCTTAAAGGGGACAGGGATACATGGCTACACCTTC. Translated, it gives CASSLKGTGIHGYTF.